These 19 T cell receptor beta chains were all obtained from the same sample, sequenced in a study of identical twins. TCRdb independently ran MiXCR on the 5' RACE reads; one entry per CDR3 protein. The sample carries around 1.7 million distinct CDR3 sequences, about 32% recorded once. The material sequenced was cord blood. Source of these receptors: a newborn girl in good health.

This clonotype has only a few counts. V and J are TRBV4-1 and TRBJ2-1, with 10 bases identical to TRBD2. Germline-derived CDR1 and CDR2 are MGHRA and YSYEKL. CDR3 size: 17 residues. V shed 1 base, J shed 4 bases, and the junction held 7 bases outside the gene matches. The CDR3 bases are TGCGCCAGCAGCCAAGCGGCTAGCGGGGGCTCTTACAATGAGCAGTTCTTC. Its protein is CASSQAASGGSYNEQFF.

This clonotype was detected only a few times. The chain joins TRBV9 to TRBJ2-1; TRBD2 matches at 14 bases. The germline V gene encodes CDR1 SGDLS and CDR2 YYNGEE. CDR3 size: 16 residues. V lost 0 bases to trimming and J lost 7 bases; unmatched junction nucleotides: 3. The CDR3 bases are TGTGCCAGCAGCGTAGCCGGGACTAGCGGGAGAAATGAGCAGTTCTTC. This encodes CASSVAGTSGRNEQFF.

For the CDR3, the DNA is TGTGCCAGCAGTTTTTCACTGGCGGGTGAGGAGCAGTACTTC. Translation: CASSFSLAGEEQYF. The chain employs TRBV28 and TRBJ2-7, with TRBD2 as a possible D gene (5 bases). Germline V gene data show CDR1 as MDHEN and CDR2 as SYDVKM. The CDR3 consists of 14 residues. V lost 3 bases, J lost 7 bases, and 16 bases lay in between.

This clonotype came up a few times. The chain links TRBV18 to TRBJ2-5; D gene unclear. The last part of the DNA fits TRBJ2-7 better; the J call may be wrong. Germline CDR1 is KGHSH and CDR2 is LQKENI. The CDR3 is made up of 14 amino acids. CDR3 sequence (DNA): TGTGCCAGCTCACCATTGGGTACAGCCTACGAGCAGTACTTC. It specifies CASSPLGTAYEQYF.

The V gene is TRBV7-3, the J gene TRBJ2-3; 9 bases map to TRBD2. V lost 1 base to trimming and J lost 2 bases; unmatched junction nucleotides: 4. Germline CDR1 reads SGHTA; CDR2 reads FQGTGA. This CDR3 comprises 16 residues. In DNA, the CDR3 is TGTGCCAGCAGCTTAATGGCTAGCGGGGTCACAGATACGCAGTATTTT. It yields the protein CASSLMASGVTDTQYF.

This clonotype was seen only a few times. This rearrangement joins TRBV10-3 to TRBJ2-3; a possible D gene is TRBD1 (5 bases). The germline V and J ends were trimmed by 7 bases and 0 bases, with 11 bases remaining between them. The V gene's germline CDR1 is ENHRY and CDR2 SYGVKD. The CDR3 spans 14 residues. The CDR3 DNA follows: TGTGCCATCACACAGGCCCCTAGCACAGATACGCAGTATTTT. Translating it yields CAITQAPSTDTQYF.

The table lists this clonotype with a few counts. The chain recombines TRBV11-2 with TRBJ2-1; D remains ambiguous. Trimming stripped 1 base from V and 3 bases from J, with 13 bases between. Per germline, CDR1 SGHAT and CDR2 FQNNGV. This CDR3 has 16 residues. CDR3 DNA sequence: TGTGCCAGCAGCTTAGTTCGGCGTCACCACTACAATGAGCAGTTCTTC. This encodes CASSLVRRHHYNEQFF.

This clonotype has just a few counts. The chain employs TRBV20-1 and TRBJ1-1; 7 bases fit TRBD1. Germline loops: CDR1 DFQATT, CDR2 SNEGSKA (reference sequence). The junction had 10 bases not matched to a gene; V was cut back by 5 bases and J by 1 base. This CDR3 has 15 amino acids. CDR3 DNA: TGCAGTGCTCGCCCTCCACAGGGGAAGAACACTGAAGCTTTCTTT. Translating it yields CSARPPQGKNTEAFF.

The J gene is TRBJ2-4, the V gene TRBV9; TRBD2 matches 10 bases. The DNA end is a closer match to TRBJ2-5, so the J assignment may be wrong. The CDR3 covers 19 residues. CDR1 and CDR2 from the germline V gene are SGDLS and YYNGEE. CDR3 amino acids: CASSVAKSLAGAMVETQYF. The CDR3 DNA is TGTGCCAGCAGCGTAGCTAAGAGTCTAGCGGGAGCAATGGTAGAGACCCAGTACTTC.

This clonotype came up a few times. The chain employs TRBV3-1 and TRBJ2-3; 7 bases agree with TRBD2. CDR3 length: 16 residues. V lost 1 base, J lost 3 bases, and 7 bases stayed unmatched. Germline CDR1 LGHDT, CDR2 YNNKEL (reference sequence). The CDR3 bases are TGTGCCAGCAGCCAAGTCGGGAGGAGAGGGACAGATACGCAGTATTTT. Translation: CASSQVGRRGTDTQYF.

This chain uses TRBV20-1 with TRBJ2-3; 10 nucleotides agree with TRBD2. Trimming cost V 5 bases and J 6 bases; bases outside gene matches: 11. Germline V gives CDR1 DFQATT, CDR2 SNEGSKA (reference sequence). There are 15 residues in the CDR3. The CDR3 bases are TGCAGTGCTCAGCCCGGGACTAGCGCCGCGGATACGCAGTATTTT. This encodes CSAQPGTSAADTQYF.

The V call is TRBV12-3 or TRBV12-4, the J call TRBJ2-4; D may be TRBD2 (6 bases). CDR3 length: 15 amino acids. V shed 0 bases and J shed 5 bases, with 11 bases lying between them. CDR3 nucleotide sequence: TGTGCCAGCAGTTTAGCGGCTAGCGTCGAAAACATTCAGTACTTC. Translation gives CASSLAASVENIQYF.

The genes are TRBV15 and TRBJ2-1, with D perhaps matching TRBD1 (5 bases). This CDR3 spans 13 amino acids. Trimming took off 6 bases at V and 8 bases at J, with 14 bases between the two ends. Germline-derived CDR1 and CDR2 are LNHNV and YYDKDF (reference sequence). The CDR3 region is CATRPTLQDEQFF. The CDR3, as DNA: TGTGCCACCAGACCGACGCTACAGGATGAGCAGTTCTTC.

The chain carries TRBV10-3 and TRBJ2-7, with 12 bases that match TRBD2. The CDR3 is 17 residues long. From germline, CDR1 is ENHRY and CDR2 SYGVKD. Losses at the gene ends were 2 bases for V and 3 bases for J; bases not matched to a gene: 8. CDR3 amino acids: CAISESLAGGPSYEQYF. As DNA, the CDR3 is TGTGCCATCAGTGAGAGTCTAGCGGGAGGGCCCAGCTACGAGCAGTACTTC.

The rearrangement links TRBV3-1 to TRBJ2-7; a possible D gene is TRBD1 (5 bases). CDR3 length equals 15 residues. Trimming shortened V by 5 bases and J by 7 bases, and 21 bases separated the two germline ends. Germline V lookup: CDR1 LGHDT, CDR2 YNNKEL (reference sequence). Written as DNA, the CDR3 is TGTGCCAGCAGCGAAACTTGGTACAGGTACAATGAGCAGTACTTC. Translated: CASSETWYRYNEQYF.

This clonotype has just a few counts. This chain's CDR3 is CASSRNRGRNAEAFF. The CDR3 DNA is TGTGCCAGCAGCCGGAACAGGGGGCGCAACGCTGAAGCTTTCTTT. The rearrangement links TRBV3-1 to TRBJ1-1; the match to TRBD1 covers 9 bases. The ends lost 4 bases at V and 6 bases at J; junction bases unmatched: 9. The CDR3 is made up of 15 amino acids. Germline assignment: CDR1 LGHDT and CDR2 YNNKEL (reference sequence).

This clonotype was seen many times. The rearrangement uses TRBV2 and TRBJ2-1; TRBD1 matches at 7 bases. Germline V gives CDR1 SNHLY, CDR2 FYNNEI. This CDR3 is 15 amino acids long. The ends lost 5 bases at V and 0 bases at J; junction bases unmatched: 4. The CDR3 DNA reads as TGTGCCAGCAGTCGCGGACAGGCCTCCTACAATGAGCAGTTCTTC. Protein product: CASSRGQASYNEQFF.

This sequence joins TRBV18 and TRBJ2-1; possible D gene TRBD2, 5 bases. Germline values: CDR1 KGHSH, CDR2 LQKENI. The CDR3 covers 14 residues. Trimming took off 0 bases at V and 6 bases at J, with 9 bases between the two ends. The CDR3 sequence is CASSPPLDSNEQFF. The CDR3 nucleotides read TGTGCCAGCTCACCACCCCTGGACTCCAATGAGCAGTTCTTC.

The chain links TRBV20-1 to TRBJ1-1; a possible D gene is TRBD1 (5 bases). Trimming pared 5 bases from V and 6 bases from J, leaving 10 bases between. This CDR3 is built from 11 residues. CDR1 and CDR2 (germline): DFQATT, SNEGSKA (reference sequence). The CDR3 coding sequence is TGCAGTGCTTCAGGGAGGCCTGAAGCTTTCTTT. Residues: CSASGRPEAFF.